These T cell receptor beta chains were read from a single sample in a study of PD-1 blockade in classical Hodgkin lymphoma. Assay: immunoSEQ multiplex PCR; the TCRdb copy retains only in-frame clones and omits some. This table has some 150,000 clones, approximately 80% appearing once. The starting material was peripheral blood mononuclear cells (PBMCs), obtained before the second cycle of nivolumab. The origin of the receptors is a human donor with classical Hodgkin lymphoma. The CDR3 runs from the conserved cysteine through the conserved F or W. D genes are given only for firm matches. Part of the rows lack a size; the others show once, few, many or a class for expanded clones.

>TRBD1|TRBV18|TRBJ2-2|once
TGTGCCAGCTCACCAGGGACAGGGAACACCGGGGAGCTGTTTTTT
CASSPGTGNTGELFF
>.|TRBV28|TRBJ1-1|.
TGTGCCAGCAGTTTCATAGGGAACACTGAAGCTTTCTTT
CASSFIGNTEAFF
>.|TRBV4-1|TRBJ1-1|.
TGCGCCAGCAGCCGCAGAGAGAACACTGAAGCTTTCTTT
CASSRRENTEAFF
>.|TRBV6-5|TRBJ2-3|.
TGTGCCAGCAGCCGGAGGGACGGAGGCACAGATACGCAGTATTTT
CASSRRDGGTDTQYF
>.|TRBV28|TRBJ1-4|.
TGTGCCAGCAAGGGTGGCGAAAAACTGTTTTTT
CASKGGEKLFF
>TRBD1|TRBV4-2|TRBJ1-2|.
TGTGCCAGCGAGCCCGGACAGGGGGCGCGGGGGGACTATGGCTACACCTTC
CASEPGQGARGDYGYTF
>TRBD2|TRBV7-9|TRBJ2-7|.
TGTGCCAGCAGCATCTGGAGCGGGGACTACGAGCAGTACTTC
CASSIWSGDYEQYF
>.|TRBV21-1|TRBJ2-7|.
TGTGCCAGCACGAGCGGGCCGTACTTC
CASTSGPYF
>TRBD2|TRBV7-3|TRBJ2-1|many
TGTGCCAGCAGCGGACTAGCGGGAGAAGGGAATGAGCAGTTCTTC
CASSGLAGEGNEQFF
>.|TRBV10-3|TRBJ2-7|.
TGTGCCATCAGAGCCCGAGACAGAACCTACGAGCAGTACTTC
CAIRARDRTYEQYF
>.|TRBV6-6|TRBJ1-1|.
TGTGCCAGCAGTATTAACGGCCTTGAAGCTTTCTTT
CASSINGLEAFF
>TRBD1|TRBV2|TRBJ2-4|.
TGTGCCAGCAGTGGACAGGGGATGAGGGCCAAAAACATTCAGTACTTC
CASSGQGMRAKNIQYF
>.|TRBV6-1|TRBJ2-6|.
TGTGCCAGCATGAGCGCCGGTCTGGGAACCAACGTCCTGACTTTC
CASMSAGLGTNVLTF
>TRBD1|TRBV6-5|TRBJ2-2|.
TGTGCCAGCAGTCGGACAGGGGGGAACACCGGGGAGCTGTTTTTT
CASSRTGGNTGELFF
>.|TRBV10-3|TRBJ1-1|.
TGTGCCATCAGTGATCGGGGGTCCGGGGATCTGAAAGCTTTCTTT
CAISDRGSGDLKAFF
>TRBD1|TRBV10-3|TRBJ2-7|.
TGTGCCATCAGGGGACAGGGGATTTCCTACGAGCAGTACTTC
CAIRGQGISYEQYF
>TRBD2|TRBV7-2|TRBJ2-1|.
TGTGCCAGCAGCTTTGTGGGAGGGCTCTACAATGAGCAGTTCTTC
CASSFVGGLYNEQFF
>TRBD2|TRBV7-6|TRBJ2-3|.
TGTGCCAGCAGCTCGGGACTAGCGGGAGGGCCGAACACAGATACGCAGTATTTT
CASSSGLAGGPNTDTQYF
>TRBD2|TRBV4-1|TRBJ2-1|.
TGCGCCAGCAGCGAAGGACTAGCGGGGGGCCCCTACTCCTACAATGAGCAGTTCTTC
CASSEGLAGGPYSYNEQFF
>.|TRBV6-6|TRBJ1-5|.
TGTGCCAGCGGAGGGGGGGGCGCGGGAAATCAGCCCCAGCATTTT
CASGGGGAGNQPQHF
>.|TRBV19|TRBJ1-3|.
TGTGCCAGTTGTCACCTCCAGGATCCTGGAAACACCATATATTTT
CASCHLQDPGNTIYF
>.|TRBV27|TRBJ2-7|.
TGTGCCAGCAGTTTATCTATGGGTCGGAACTCCTACGAGCAGTACTTC
CASSLSMGRNSYEQYF